One sample yielded the 15 T cell receptor beta chains listed below, sequenced in a study of spatial heterogeneity in lung cancer. TCRdb itself ran the 5' RACE reads through MiXCR, one entry per CDR3 protein. The sample consists of thousands of distinct CDR3 sequences, approximately 24% of them appearing once. Time point noted: sample taken at primary tumor resection. TCRs were sequenced from unsorted whole RNA of tumor, nontumor lung or PBMC. Material: PBMCs, obtained at surgery. These receptors were collected from a male donor with early-stage non-small cell lung cancer.

The count of this clonotype is one. V is TRBV6-4 and J is TRBJ2-1; possibly TRBD1 for D (6 bases). The CDR3 has 11 amino acids. Trimming left V 7 bases short and J 15 bases short, with 16 bases between. Germline V gene data show CDR1 as MRHNA and CDR2 as SNTAGT. The CDR3 sequence is CASTAGVHLFF. CDR3 DNA: TGTGCCAGCACTGCAGGGGTCCACTTGTTCTTC.

This clonotype rates as medium-sized. The chain has TRBV5-1 and TRBJ2-7; 14 positions agree with TRBD2. Germline CDR1 SGHRS, CDR2 YFSETQ. The CDR3 has 17 residues. The V gene end was trimmed by 4 bases and the J gene end by 4 bases; junction bases not matched to a gene: 10. The CDR3: CASSPEGLAGDLYEQYF. Written as DNA, the CDR3 is TGCGCCAGCAGCCCTGAGGGACTAGCGGGAGACCTTTACGAGCAGTACTTC.

By share, this clonotype counts as medium-sized. J is TRBJ2-5 and V is TRBV7-9; a weak D match, TRBD1 (5 bases). Germline V gives CDR1 SEHNR, CDR2 FQNEAQ (reference sequence). V lost 5 bases, J lost 4 bases, and 17 bases lay in between. CDR3 length: 15 amino acids. CDR3 DNA sequence: TGTGCCAGCAGCCCGGGCCAGGGTATCGGAGAGACCCAGTACTTC. Translation gives CASSPGQGIGETQYF.

This clonotype is deemed medium-sized. This chain uses TRBV7-8 with TRBJ1-3; the match to TRBD1 covers 8 bases. The CDR3 totals 17 residues. Germline V lookup: CDR1 SGHVS, CDR2 FQNEAQ. V shed 5 bases, J shed 5 bases, and the junction held 14 bases outside the gene matches. The CDR3 is CASSPSYRGGRRNTIYF. The CDR3, as DNA: TGTGCCAGCAGCCCCTCGTACAGGGGGGGTAGACGAAACACCATATATTTT.

This chain's CDR3 is CSAEKANYGYTF. In nucleotides, the CDR3 is TGCAGCGCCGAGAAGGCTAACTATGGCTACACCTTC. The chain joins TRBV29-1 to TRBJ1-2; D not resolved. The V gene's germline CDR1 is SQVTM and CDR2 ANQGSEA. V lost 7 bases and J 0 bases, leaving 9 bases between the germline ends. The CDR3 consists of 12 residues.

The rearrangement joins TRBV3-1 to TRBJ2-7; D unresolved. Germline loops: CDR1 LGHDT, CDR2 YNNKEL (reference sequence). The CDR3 loop spans 12 amino acids. V gave up 1 base and J gave up 5 bases, with 6 bases separating them. DNA of the CDR3: TGTGCCAGCAGCCAAGTTACGGACGAGCAGTACTTC. This gives the protein CASSQVTDEQYF.

As concerns this clonotype: A read error may explain this, as a much larger clone is one base away. The conserved final phenylalanine or tryptophan is absent from the CDR3, which likely points to a read error. V usage is TRBV30 and J usage is TRBJ2-7; D gene uncertain. Germline assignment: CDR1 GTSNPN and CDR2 SVGIG (reference sequence). This CDR3 is built from 13 residues. Trimming stripped 1 base from V and 4 bases from J, with 11 bases between. The CDR3, as DNA: TGTGCCTGGAGTGGCTATCGAGGATACGAGCAGTACTCC. The encoded protein is CAWSGYRGYEQYS.

This clonotype was found a few times. The chain is built from TRBV12-3 or TRBV12-4 and TRBJ1-2; D unresolved. The CDR3 runs to 13 residues. V was pared by 3 bases and J by 8 bases, with 13 bases between. CDR3: CASSFLRLDGYTF. The CDR3 DNA sequence: TGTGCCAGCAGTTTCCTACGTCTGGACGGCTACACCTTC.

This clonotype has more than one count but fewer than ten. The chain combines TRBV7-2 with TRBJ2-3, with 8 bases fitting TRBD2. The germline gives CDR1 SGHTA, CDR2 FQGNSA. The ends lost 5 bases at V and 2 bases at J; junction bases unmatched: 12. The CDR3 has 17 residues. CDR3 nucleotide sequence: TGTGCCAGCAGCCGAGTTGGGGTAGCGGGATACACAGATACGCAGTATTTT. It specifies CASSRVGVAGYTDTQYF.

The chain links TRBV18 to TRBJ1-2; the D gene is possibly TRBD1 (6 bases). The V and J ends lost 5 bases and 3 bases respectively, with 16 bases between them. The V gene's germline CDR1 is KGHSH and CDR2 LQKENI. The CDR3 runs 15 residues. CDR3 residues: CASSSTTWTDYGYTF. CDR3 nucleotides: TGTGCCAGCTCATCAACTACGTGGACAGACTATGGCTACACCTTC.

This clonotype is termed medium-sized (0.01 to 0.1%). This chain joins TRBV27 and TRBJ2-3, with 7 bases fitting TRBD1. Germline V lookup: CDR1 MNHEY, CDR2 SMNVEV (reference sequence). J was trimmed by 1 base and V by 5 bases; bases with no gene match: 6. The CDR3 is 15 amino acids. In DNA, the CDR3 is TGTGCCAGCAGTGAGGACAGGAGCCGCACAGATACGCAGTATTTT. Translating it yields CASSEDRSRTDTQYF.

This clonotype counts as medium-sized (0.01 to 0.1%). The chain combines TRBV28 with TRBJ2-7; possibly TRBD1 for D (5 bases). CDR1 is MDHEN, CDR2 SYDVKM, per germline. Trimming removed 6 bases from V and 4 bases from J, with 10 bases in between. This CDR3 is built from 12 residues. The CDR3 reads CASRARQYEQYF. CDR3 sequence (DNA): TGTGCCAGCAGAGCTCGACAGTACGAGCAGTACTTC. Full variable domain (remainder filled in from reference TRBV28 and TRBJ2-7): DVKVTQSSRYLVKRTGEKVFLECVQDMDHENMFWYRQDPGLGLRLIYFSYDVKMKEKGDIPEGYSVSREKKERFSLILESASTNQTSMYLCASRARQYEQYFGPGTRLTVT.

The V gene is TRBV7-8, the J gene TRBJ2-5, with 8 positions matching TRBD2. Germline lookup yields CDR1 SGHVS and CDR2 FQNEAQ. Trimming removed 3 bases from V and 3 bases from J; junction bases left unmatched: 9. This CDR3 is built from 16 residues. The chain's CDR3 is CASSFSPGAGEETQYF. Here the CDR3 DNA reads TGTGCCAGCAGCTTCTCGCCGGGAGCGGGGGAAGAGACCCAGTACTTC.

DNA for the CDR3: TGCGCCAGCAGCGTCGGGACACCTGGAGCCTACAATGAGCAGTTCTTC. As protein: CASSVGTPGAYNEQFF. The chain has TRBV5-1 and TRBJ2-1; weak D call: TRBD1 (6 bases). V was shortened by 4 bases and J by 2 bases, with 16 bases between the two germline ends. In germline, CDR1 is SGHRS, CDR2 YFSETQ. This CDR3 spans 16 amino acids.

The chain couples TRBV7-9 to TRBJ2-1; 9 nucleotides match TRBD2. The CDR3 covers 14 residues. V dropped 3 bases and J dropped 6; count of bases not matched to a gene: 3. Germline loops: CDR1 SEHNR, CDR2 FQNEAQ (reference sequence). In DNA form, the CDR3 reads TGTGCCAGCAGCTTGGGCGGGGGGGCCAATGAGCAGTTCTTC. The encoded protein is CASSLGGGANEQFF.